This record covers a single TCR beta chain. Antigen: not known. Per the germline V gene, CDR1 is SGHNT and CDR2 is YENEEA. The CDR3 has 13 residues. J was trimmed by 4 bases and V by 7 bases; bases with no gene match: 6. Sequenced by immunoSEQ multiplex PCR; TCRdb stores in-frame clones only, minus some. The table shows approximately 120,000 clones, with 89% occurring only once. The data are from a study of cytomegalovirus exposure and HLA in healthy donors. Study findings and constraints: The classifier reportedly diagnosed cytomegalovirus status with high sensitivity and specificity.

The donors belonged to the approximately 110-subject validation cohort, separate from the roughly 720-subject first cohort. The sequenced sample consisted of PBMCs. This TCR derives from a woman aged 18-29 years in good health and CMV-seronegative. This chain uses TRBV11-3 with TRBJ1-2, with 7 bases fitting TRBD1. The CDR3 spells CASKDRALYGYTF. The CDR3 DNA reads as TGTGCCAGCAAAGACAGGGCCCTCTATGGCTACACCTTC.